The present entry profiles one T cell receptor beta chain with its context. Data came from immunoSEQ multiplex PCR; TCRdb stores just in-frame clones and leaves some out. There are fewer than 350,000 clones in the sample; 85% occur only once, and about 1.9% lies in the top ten. The entry originates in a study of blood T cell repertoires in COVID-19. Overall study context: PBMCs, B-cell-depleted T cells, or T cells provided the cDNA or gDNA that made up the material.

Germline lookup yields CDR1 MDHEN and CDR2 SYDVKM. The CDR3 spans 15 residues. V was shortened by 3 bases and J by 5 bases, with 17 bases between the two germline ends. Cohort placement rested on clinical history that participants reported themselves. The sequence came from a woman aged 25 to 45 who had been exposed to COVID-19. The V call is TRBV28, the J call TRBJ2-7, with D perhaps TRBD1 (6 bases). Sequenced: PBMCs or T cells enriched from blood (not recorded which). CDR3 protein: CASSFRLGRGNEQYF. The CDR3 coding sequence is TGTGCCAGCAGTTTTCGATTGGGCAGGGGCAACGAGCAGTACTTC.